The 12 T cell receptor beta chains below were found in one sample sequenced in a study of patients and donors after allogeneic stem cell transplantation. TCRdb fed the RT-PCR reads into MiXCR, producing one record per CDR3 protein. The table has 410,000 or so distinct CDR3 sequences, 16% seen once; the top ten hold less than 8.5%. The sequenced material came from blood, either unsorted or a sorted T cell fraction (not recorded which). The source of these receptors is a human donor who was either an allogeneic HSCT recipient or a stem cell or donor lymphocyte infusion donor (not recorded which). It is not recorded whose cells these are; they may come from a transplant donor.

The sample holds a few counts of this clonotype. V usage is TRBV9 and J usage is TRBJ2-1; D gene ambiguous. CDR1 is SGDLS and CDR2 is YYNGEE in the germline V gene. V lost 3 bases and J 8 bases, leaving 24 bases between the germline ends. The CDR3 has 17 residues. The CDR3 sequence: CASSDPSVGSSWDEQFF. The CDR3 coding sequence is TGTGCCAGCAGCGACCCCTCGGTGGGCTCCAGTTGGGATGAGCAGTTCTTC.

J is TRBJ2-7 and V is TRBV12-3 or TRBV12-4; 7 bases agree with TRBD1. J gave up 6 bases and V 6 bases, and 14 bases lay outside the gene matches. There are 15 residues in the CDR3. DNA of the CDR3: TGTGCCAGCAGCCCCTCGACAGGGCAAAGGTGCGAGCAGTACTTC. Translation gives CASSPSTGQRCEQYF.

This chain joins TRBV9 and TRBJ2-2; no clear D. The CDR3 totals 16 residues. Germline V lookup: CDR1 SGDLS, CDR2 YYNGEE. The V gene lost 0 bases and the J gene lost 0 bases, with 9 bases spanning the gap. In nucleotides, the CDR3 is TGTGCCAGCAGCGTAGGAGGCAGCCCGAACACCGGGGAGCTGTTTTTT. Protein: CASSVGGSPNTGELFF.

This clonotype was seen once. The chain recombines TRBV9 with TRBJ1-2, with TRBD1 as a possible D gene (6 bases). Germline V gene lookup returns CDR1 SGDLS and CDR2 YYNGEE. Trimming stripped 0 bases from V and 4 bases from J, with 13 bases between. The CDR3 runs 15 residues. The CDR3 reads CASSVAPTGGYGYTF. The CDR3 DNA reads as TGTGCCAGCAGCGTAGCCCCGACAGGCGGCTATGGCTACACCTTC.

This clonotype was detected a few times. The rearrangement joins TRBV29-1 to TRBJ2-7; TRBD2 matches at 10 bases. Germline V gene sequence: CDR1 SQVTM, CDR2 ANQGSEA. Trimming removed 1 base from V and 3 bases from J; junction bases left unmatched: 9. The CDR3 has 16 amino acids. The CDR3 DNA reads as TGCAGCGTTGAAGCCTTGACTAGCGGGTGGCGCTACGAGCAGTACTTC. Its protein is CSVEALTSGWRYEQYF.

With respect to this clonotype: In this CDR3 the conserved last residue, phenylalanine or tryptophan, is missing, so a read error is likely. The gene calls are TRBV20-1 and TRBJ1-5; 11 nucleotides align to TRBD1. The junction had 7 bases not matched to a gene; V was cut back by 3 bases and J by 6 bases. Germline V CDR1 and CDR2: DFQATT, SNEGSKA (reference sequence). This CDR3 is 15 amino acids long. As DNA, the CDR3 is TGCAGTGCTAGCGGGACAGGGGGGAACGCTCAGCCCCAGCATTCT. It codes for CSASGTGGNAQPQHS.

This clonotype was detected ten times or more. CDR3 in amino acids: CASSSGFYGYTF. For the CDR3, the DNA is TGTGCCAGCAGTTCAGGGTTTTATGGCTACACCTTC. The chain employs TRBV12-3 or TRBV12-4 and TRBJ1-2; maybe TRBD1 (5 bases). Trimming took 4 bases from V and 5 from J, leaving 8 bases between them. The CDR3 covers 12 residues.

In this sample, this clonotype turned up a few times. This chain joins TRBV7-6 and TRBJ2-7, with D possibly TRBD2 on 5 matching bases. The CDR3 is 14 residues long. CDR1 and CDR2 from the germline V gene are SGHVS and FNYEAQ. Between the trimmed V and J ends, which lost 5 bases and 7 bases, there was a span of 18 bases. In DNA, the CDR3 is TGTGCCAGCAGCCCACCGGGATCCGGTAGTGAGCAGTACTTC. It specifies CASSPPGSGSEQYF.

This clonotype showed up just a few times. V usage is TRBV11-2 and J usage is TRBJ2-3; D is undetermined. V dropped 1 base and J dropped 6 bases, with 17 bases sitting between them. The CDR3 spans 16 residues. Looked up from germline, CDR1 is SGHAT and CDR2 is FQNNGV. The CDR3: CASSLALGSARDTQYF. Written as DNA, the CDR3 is TGTGCCAGCAGCTTAGCCCTCGGGTCGGCGAGGGATACGCAGTATTTT.

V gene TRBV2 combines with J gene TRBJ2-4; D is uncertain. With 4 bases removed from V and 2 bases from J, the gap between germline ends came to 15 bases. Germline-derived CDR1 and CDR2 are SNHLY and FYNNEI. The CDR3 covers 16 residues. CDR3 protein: CASSGKGMRTKNIQYF. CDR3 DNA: TGTGCCAGCAGTGGGAAGGGAATGCGAACCAAAAACATTCAGTACTTC.

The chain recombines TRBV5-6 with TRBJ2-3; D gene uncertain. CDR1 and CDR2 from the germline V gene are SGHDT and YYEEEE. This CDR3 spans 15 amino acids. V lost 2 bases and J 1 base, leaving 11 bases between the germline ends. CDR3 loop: CASSFMRRGTDTQYF. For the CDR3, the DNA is TGTGCCAGCAGCTTTATGAGGAGAGGCACAGATACGCAGTATTTT.

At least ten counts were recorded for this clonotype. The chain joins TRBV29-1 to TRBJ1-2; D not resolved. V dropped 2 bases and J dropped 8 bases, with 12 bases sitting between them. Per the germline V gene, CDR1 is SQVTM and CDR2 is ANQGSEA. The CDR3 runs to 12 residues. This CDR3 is CSVETRLSGYTF. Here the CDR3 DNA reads TGCAGCGTTGAAACGCGCCTAAGCGGCTACACCTTC.